These T cell receptor beta chains were read from a single sample in a study of T-cell reconstitution after alpha-beta-depleted transplantation in children. Using its own MiXCR run on the PCR reads, TCRdb lists one record per CDR3 protein. The sample includes 300,000 or so distinct CDR3 sequences, 9.9% seen only once; the top ten take around 10%. The sample consisted of PBMCs from the stem cell graft donor, taken from the stem cell graft. These receptors were obtained from a human donor who donated a stem cell graft to a child with SCID. Both conserved end residues are part of each CDR3. The order of the fields is V gene, J gene, clone size, D gene, CDR3 DNA, CDR3 protein. A D gene is named only where the DNA matches it firmly. Rows give clone size only sometimes, using once, few, many, or a class for an expanded clone.

>TRBV12-3/TRBV12-4|TRBJ2-5|few|-
TGTGCCAGCAGTTTAAACATGGGGGAGACCCAGTACTTC
CASSLNMGETQYF
>TRBV19|TRBJ2-7|-|TRBD1
TGTGCCAGTAGTATTCGGACAGGGGTCGAGCAGTACTTC
CASSIRTGVEQYF
>TRBV20-1|TRBJ2-3|once|-
TGCAGTGCGGTCCGGGACGGGAACACAGATACGCAGTATTTT
CSAVRDGNTDTQYF
>TRBV12-3/TRBV12-4|TRBJ1-4|many|-
TGTGCCAGCAGTCCTCCGGGACACGAGGGTGAAAAACTGTTTTTT
CASSPPGHEGEKLFF
>TRBV18|TRBJ1-1|many|TRBD1
TGTGCCAGCTCCCAACAGGGGGCTGAAGCTTTCTTT
CASSQQGAEAFF
>TRBV6-4|TRBJ2-1|few|TRBD1
TGTGCCAGCAGTGACTCGGGACAGGGGATCAATGAGCAGTTCTTC
CASSDSGQGINEQFF
>TRBV5-1|TRBJ2-7|-|TRBD1
TGCGCCAGCAGCTCCTCCGGGACAGGGGTGTGGATGCAGTACGAGCAGTACTTC
CASSSSGTGVWMQYEQYF
>TRBV5-6|TRBJ1-3|many|TRBD1
TGTGCCAGCAGCCACAGGGGGCCTGGAAACACCATATATTTT
CASSHRGPGNTIYF
>TRBV9|TRBJ2-5|many|-
TGTGCCAGCAGCCTAGGAATCGGGGGCGACCAAGAGACCCAGTACTTC
CASSLGIGGDQETQYF
>TRBV20-1|TRBJ2-7|many|-
TGCAGTGCTCCCCTCCACGAGCAGTACTTC
CSAPLHEQYF
>TRBV11-2|TRBJ2-7|many|-
TGTGCCAGCAGCTCGTACAGGGTTACTATCTACGAGCAGTACTTC
CASSSYRVTIYEQYF
>TRBV6-5|TRBJ1-1|many|-
TGTGCCAGCAGTTACTCGAGACAGGCCGGAACTTGTACTGAAGCTTTCTTT
CASSYSRQAGTCTEAFF
>TRBV12-3/TRBV12-4|TRBJ2-5|few|-
TGTGCCAGCAGTTTTACTAGCCCCGCGGAGACCCAGTACTTC
CASSFTSPAETQYF
>TRBV5-5|TRBJ2-6|many|-
TGTGCCAGCAGCTTAGGCGGCGGTGGGGCCAACGTCCTGACTTTC
CASSLGGGGANVLTF
>TRBV5-1|TRBJ2-3|few|TRBD1
TGCGCCAGCAGCTTTTCAGGGGGTCCTGCAGATACGCAGTATTTT
CASSFSGGPADTQYF
>TRBV12-3/TRBV12-4|TRBJ1-4|few|TRBD1
TGTGCCAGCACTCCGGACAGGGGAGGAAGGGATGAAAAACTGTTTTTT
CASTPDRGGRDEKLFF
>TRBV2|TRBJ2-1|-|TRBD2
TGTGCCATCTTACTAGCGATCTACAATGAGCAGTTCTTC
CAILLAIYNEQFF
>TRBV12-3/TRBV12-4|TRBJ2-7|many|TRBD1
TGTGCCAGCAGTCGGGACAGAAGTTTCTACGAGCAGTACTTC
CASSRDRSFYEQYF
>TRBV5-1|TRBJ2-1|-|TRBD2
TGCGCCAGCAGCTTGAGGCGGATAGCGGGGGCACATGAGCAGTTCTTC
CASSLRRIAGAHEQFF
>TRBV9|TRBJ2-1|-|TRBD2
TGTGCCAGCAGCCCTCGTAGCGGGCCCTCCTACAATGAGCAGTTCTTC
CASSPRSGPSYNEQFF
>TRBV5-1|TRBJ2-3|-|-
TGCGCCAGCAGCTTGGGTTTAGCGATGGCCACAGATACGCAGTATTTT
CASSLGLAMATDTQYF
>TRBV12-3/TRBV12-4|TRBJ1-2|few|-
TGTGCCAGCAGTCCCCGGGGCCCTATGGGCTACACCTTC
CASSPRGPMGYTF
>TRBV4-1|TRBJ2-7|many|-
TGCGCCAGCAGCCAAGATGTCCCGATGGATTATTACGAGCAGTACTTC
CASSQDVPMDYYEQYF
>TRBV10-3|TRBJ1-3|few|-
TGTGCCATCAGTGAGTCAGGGTTCAACTCTGGAAACACCATATATTTT
CAISESGFNSGNTIYF
>TRBV6-1|TRBJ2-7|few|TRBD1
TGTGCCAGCAGTCCCGGCAGGGGGCTCTACGAGCAGTACTTC
CASSPGRGLYEQYF